This T cell receptor beta chain was captured in a study of blood T cell repertoires in COVID-19. Study as a whole: Italy, Spain and the United States were the sources of the convalescent and acute COVID-19 samples. T cells, B-cell-depleted T cells, or PBMCs supplied cDNA or gDNA.

In the authors' methods: It was from reference gene primer amplification that nucleated cell counts were estimated. Clones were sequenced by immunoSEQ multiplex PCR, and TCRdb holds only the in-frame ones, with some missing. That table is the source of V, J and clone size, and D and trimming were worked out from the DNA. The sample includes around 150,000 clones, around 90% of them seen just once. The J segment lost 2 bases and the V segment lost 2 bases, leaving 1 base of the junction unmatched. This CDR3 contains 14 residues. Germline V gives CDR1 MNHEY, CDR2 SVGAGI. This clonotype was sampled from a man between 60 and 75 years old with acute or convalescent COVID-19. The sequenced sample consisted of peripheral blood. The chain links TRBV6-5 to TRBJ2-7; 9 positions agree with TRBD1. The CDR3 sequence is CASSYNRGPYEQYF. The CDR3 nucleotides are TGTGCCAGCAGTTACAACAGGGGGCCCTACGAGCAGTACTTC.